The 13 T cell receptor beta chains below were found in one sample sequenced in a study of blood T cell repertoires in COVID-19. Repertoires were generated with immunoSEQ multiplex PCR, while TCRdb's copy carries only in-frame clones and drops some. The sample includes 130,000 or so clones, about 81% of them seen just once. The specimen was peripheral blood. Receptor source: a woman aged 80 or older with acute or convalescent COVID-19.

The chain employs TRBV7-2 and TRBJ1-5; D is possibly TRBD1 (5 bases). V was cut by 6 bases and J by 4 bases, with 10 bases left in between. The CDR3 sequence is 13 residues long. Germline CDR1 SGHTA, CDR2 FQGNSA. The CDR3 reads CASSSQGNQPQHF. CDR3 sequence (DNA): TGTGCCAGCAGTTCTCAGGGAAATCAGCCCCAGCATTTT.

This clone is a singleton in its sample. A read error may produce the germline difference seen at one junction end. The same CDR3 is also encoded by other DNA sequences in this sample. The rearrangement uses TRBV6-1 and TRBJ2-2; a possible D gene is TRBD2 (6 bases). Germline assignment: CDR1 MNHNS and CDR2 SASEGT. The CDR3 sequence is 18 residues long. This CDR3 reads CASSESGLGLTNTGELFF. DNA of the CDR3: TGTGCCAGCAGTGAATCGGGATTAGGACTAACGAACACCGGGGAGTTGTTTTTT.

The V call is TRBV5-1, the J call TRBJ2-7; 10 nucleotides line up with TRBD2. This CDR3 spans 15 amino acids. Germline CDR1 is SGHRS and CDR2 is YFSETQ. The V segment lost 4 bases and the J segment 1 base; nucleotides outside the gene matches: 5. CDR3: CASSLWTSGSYEQYF. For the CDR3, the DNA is TGCGCCAGCAGCCTCTGGACTAGCGGTTCCTACGAGCAGTACTTC.

The CDR3 coding sequence is TGCGCCAGCAGCAGGGTGGACATAAACTCTGGAAACACCATATATTTT. It yields the protein CASSRVDINSGNTIYF. The genes are TRBV5-1 and TRBJ1-3, with D perhaps TRBD1 (5 bases). Trimming stripped 4 bases from V and 0 bases from J, with 14 bases between. The CDR3 runs to 16 residues. Germline CDR1 is SGHRS and CDR2 is YFSETQ.

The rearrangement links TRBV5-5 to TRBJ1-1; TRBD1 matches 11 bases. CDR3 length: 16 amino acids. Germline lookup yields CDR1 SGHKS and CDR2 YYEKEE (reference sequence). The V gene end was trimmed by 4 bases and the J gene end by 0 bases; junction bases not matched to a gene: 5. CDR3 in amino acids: CASSLGTGGLNTEAFF. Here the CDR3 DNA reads TGTGCCAGCAGCCTGGGGACAGGGGGTTTGAACACTGAAGCTTTCTTT.

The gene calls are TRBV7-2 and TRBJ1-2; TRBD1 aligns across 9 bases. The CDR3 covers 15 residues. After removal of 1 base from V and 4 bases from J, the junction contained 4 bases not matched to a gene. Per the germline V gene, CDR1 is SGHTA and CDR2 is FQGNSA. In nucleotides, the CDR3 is TGTGCCAGCAGCTTAGATGGGGGACAGGGCTATGGCTACACCTTC. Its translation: CASSLDGGQGYGYTF.

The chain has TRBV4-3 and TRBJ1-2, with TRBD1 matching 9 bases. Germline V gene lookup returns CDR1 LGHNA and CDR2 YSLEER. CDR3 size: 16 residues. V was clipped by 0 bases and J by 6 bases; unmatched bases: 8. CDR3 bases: TGCGCCAGCAGCCAAGATCCGGGACAGGGCTTCCATGGCTACACCTTC. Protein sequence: CASSQDPGQGFHGYTF.

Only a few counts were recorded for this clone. CDR3: CSVDTSGSMSEQYF. CDR3 bases: TGCAGCGTTGATACTAGCGGGAGTATGTCCGAGCAGTACTTC. This chain joins TRBV29-1 and TRBJ2-7; 11 bases agree with TRBD2. Germline V gene sequence: CDR1 SQVTM, CDR2 ANQGSEA. The CDR3 loop spans 14 amino acids. V dropped 3 bases and J dropped 6; count of bases not matched to a gene: 7.

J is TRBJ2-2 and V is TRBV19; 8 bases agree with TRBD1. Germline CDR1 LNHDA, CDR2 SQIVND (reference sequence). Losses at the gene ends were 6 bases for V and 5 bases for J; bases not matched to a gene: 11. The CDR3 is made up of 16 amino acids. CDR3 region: CASRPFGQGGTGELFF. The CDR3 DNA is TGTGCCAGTAGGCCGTTCGGACAGGGAGGAACCGGGGAGCTGTTTTTT.

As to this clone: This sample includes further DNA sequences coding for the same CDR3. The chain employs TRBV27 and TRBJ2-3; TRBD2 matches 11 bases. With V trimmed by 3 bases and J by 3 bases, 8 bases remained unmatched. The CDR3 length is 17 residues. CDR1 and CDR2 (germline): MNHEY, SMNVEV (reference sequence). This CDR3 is CASSFGLAGGGTDTQYF. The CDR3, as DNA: TGTGCCAGCAGTTTCGGGCTAGCGGGAGGTGGGACAGATACGCAGTATTTT.

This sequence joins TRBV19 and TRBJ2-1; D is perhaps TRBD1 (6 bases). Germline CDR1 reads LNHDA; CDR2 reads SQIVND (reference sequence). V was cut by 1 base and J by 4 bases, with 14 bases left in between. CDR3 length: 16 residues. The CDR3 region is CASSIVWGRTYNEQFF. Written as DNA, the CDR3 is TGTGCCAGTAGTATAGTGTGGGGGCGCACTTACAATGAGCAGTTCTTC.

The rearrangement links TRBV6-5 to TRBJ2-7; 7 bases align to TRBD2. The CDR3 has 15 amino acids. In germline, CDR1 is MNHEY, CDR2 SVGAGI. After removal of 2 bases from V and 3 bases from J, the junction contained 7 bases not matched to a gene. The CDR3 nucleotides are TGTGCCAGCAGTTACGGGGGGGGGACGGACTACGAGCAGTACTTC. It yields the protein CASSYGGGTDYEQYF.

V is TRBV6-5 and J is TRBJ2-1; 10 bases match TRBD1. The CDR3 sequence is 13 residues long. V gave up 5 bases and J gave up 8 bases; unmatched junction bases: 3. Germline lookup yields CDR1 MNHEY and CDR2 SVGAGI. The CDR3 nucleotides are TGTGCCAGCAGTCGGGACAGGGGCGATGAGCAGTTCTTC. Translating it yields CASSRDRGDEQFF.